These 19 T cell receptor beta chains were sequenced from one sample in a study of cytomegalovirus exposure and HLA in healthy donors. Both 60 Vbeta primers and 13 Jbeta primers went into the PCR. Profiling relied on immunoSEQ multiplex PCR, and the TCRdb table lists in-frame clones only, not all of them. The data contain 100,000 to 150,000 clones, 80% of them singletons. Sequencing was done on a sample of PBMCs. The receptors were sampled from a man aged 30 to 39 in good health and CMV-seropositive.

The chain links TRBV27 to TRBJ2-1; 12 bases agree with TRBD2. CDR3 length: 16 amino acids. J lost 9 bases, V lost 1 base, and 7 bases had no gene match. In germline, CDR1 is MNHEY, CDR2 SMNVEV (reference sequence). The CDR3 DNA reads TGTGCCAGCAGTTTATGGGCTAGCGGGGGGGCAGGTGAGCAGTTCTTC. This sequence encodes CASSLWASGGAGEQFF.

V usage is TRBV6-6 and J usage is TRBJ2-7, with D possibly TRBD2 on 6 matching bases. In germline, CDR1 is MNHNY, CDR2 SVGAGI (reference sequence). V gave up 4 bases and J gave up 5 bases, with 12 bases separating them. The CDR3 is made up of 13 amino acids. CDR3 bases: TGTGCCAGCAGTTCATCGACGGGGGACGAGCAGTACTTC. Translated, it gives CASSSSTGDEQYF.

The CDR3 loop is CASLDRGGETQYF. In nucleotides, the CDR3 is TGTGCCAGCCTGGACAGGGGAGGCGAGACCCAGTACTTC. V is TRBV6-1 and J is TRBJ2-5; 9 bases fit TRBD1. The CDR3 spans 13 residues. Per the germline V gene, CDR1 is MNHNS and CDR2 is SASEGT. J lost 5 bases, V lost 8 bases, and 6 bases had no gene match.

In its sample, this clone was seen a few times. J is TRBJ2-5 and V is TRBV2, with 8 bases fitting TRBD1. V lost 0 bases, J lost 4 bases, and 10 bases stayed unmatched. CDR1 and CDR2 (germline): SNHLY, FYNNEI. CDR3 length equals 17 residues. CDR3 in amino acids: CASSEAPQGAGPETQYF. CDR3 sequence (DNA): TGTGCCAGCAGTGAAGCGCCCCAGGGGGCGGGCCCAGAGACCCAGTACTTC.

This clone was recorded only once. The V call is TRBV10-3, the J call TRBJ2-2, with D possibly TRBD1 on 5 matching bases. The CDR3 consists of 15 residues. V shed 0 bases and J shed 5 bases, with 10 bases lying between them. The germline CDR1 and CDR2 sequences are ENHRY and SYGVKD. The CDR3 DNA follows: TGTGCCATCAGTGAGTCGGCAGGGTCAACCGGGGAGCTGTTTTTT. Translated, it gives CAISESAGSTGELFF.

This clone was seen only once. CDR3 nucleotide sequence: TGTGCCAGCAGTGACTCGGGGCAATTCAGAATCTACGATGGGCAGTACTTC. The encoded protein is CASSDSGQFRIYDGQYF. The chain couples TRBV6-4 to TRBJ2-7, with TRBD1 as a possible D gene (5 bases). The CDR3 runs to 17 residues. Germline loops: CDR1 MRHNA, CDR2 SNTAGT. V dropped 0 bases and J dropped 9 bases, with 24 bases sitting between them.

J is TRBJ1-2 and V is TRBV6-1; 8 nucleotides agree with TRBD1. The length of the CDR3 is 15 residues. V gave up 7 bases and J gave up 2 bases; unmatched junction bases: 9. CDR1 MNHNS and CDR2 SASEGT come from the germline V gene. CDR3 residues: CASKKGQGLNYGYTF. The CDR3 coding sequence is TGTGCCAGCAAGAAAGGACAGGGATTAAACTATGGCTACACCTTC.

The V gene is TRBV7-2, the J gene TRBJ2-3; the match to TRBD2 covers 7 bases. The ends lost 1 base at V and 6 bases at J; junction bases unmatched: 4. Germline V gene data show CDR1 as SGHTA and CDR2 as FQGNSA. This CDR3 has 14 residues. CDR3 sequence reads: CASSLEGGFDTQYF. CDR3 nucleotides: TGTGCCAGCAGCTTAGAGGGAGGGTTCGATACGCAGTATTTT.

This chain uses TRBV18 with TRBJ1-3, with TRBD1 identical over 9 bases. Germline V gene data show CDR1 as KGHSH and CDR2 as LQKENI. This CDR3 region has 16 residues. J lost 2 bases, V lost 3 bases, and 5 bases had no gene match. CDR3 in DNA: TGTGCCAGCTCACCGGGACAGGGTTTAGCTGGAAACACCATATATTTT. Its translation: CASSPGQGLAGNTIYF. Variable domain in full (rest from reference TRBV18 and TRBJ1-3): NAGVMQNPRHLVRRRGQEARLRCSPMKGHSHVYWYRQLPEEGLKFMVYLQKENIIDESGMPKERFSAEFPKEGPSILRIQQVVRGDSAAYFCASSPGQGLAGNTIYFGEGSWLTVV.

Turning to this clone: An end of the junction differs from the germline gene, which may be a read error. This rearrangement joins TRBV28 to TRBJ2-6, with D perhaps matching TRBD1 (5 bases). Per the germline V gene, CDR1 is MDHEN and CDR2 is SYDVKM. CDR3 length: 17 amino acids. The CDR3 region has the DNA TGTGCCAGCAGTTCCACGATTATAAGCTCTGGGGCCAACGGCCTGACTTTC. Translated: CASSSTIISSGANGLTF. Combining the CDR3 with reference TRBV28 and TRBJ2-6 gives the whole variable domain DVKVTQSSRYLVKRTGEKVFLECVQDMDHENMFWYRQDPGLGLRLIYFSYDVKMKEKGDIPEGYSVSREKKERFSLILESASTNQTSMYLCASSSTIISSGANGLTFGAGSRLTVL.

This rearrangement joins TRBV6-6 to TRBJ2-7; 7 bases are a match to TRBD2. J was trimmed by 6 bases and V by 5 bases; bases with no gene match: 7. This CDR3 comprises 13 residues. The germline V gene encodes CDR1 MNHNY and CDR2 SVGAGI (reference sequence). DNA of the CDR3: TGTGCCAGCAGTCGGGGGGAAGGGCGCGAGCAGTACTTC. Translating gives CASSRGEGREQYF.

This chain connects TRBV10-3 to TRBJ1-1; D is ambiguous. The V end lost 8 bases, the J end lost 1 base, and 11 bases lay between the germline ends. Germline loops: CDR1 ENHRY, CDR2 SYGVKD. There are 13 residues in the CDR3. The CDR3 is CAIQGRENTEAFF. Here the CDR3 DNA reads TGTGCCATCCAAGGGCGGGAGAACACTGAAGCTTTCTTT.

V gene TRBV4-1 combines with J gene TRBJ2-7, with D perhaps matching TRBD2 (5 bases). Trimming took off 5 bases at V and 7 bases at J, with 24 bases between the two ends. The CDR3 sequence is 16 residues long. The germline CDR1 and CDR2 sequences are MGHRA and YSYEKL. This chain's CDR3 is CASSEGSRDWSGEQYF. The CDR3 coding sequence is TGCGCCAGCAGCGAGGGCTCTAGGGATTGGAGTGGGGAGCAGTACTTC.

For the CDR3, the DNA is TGTGCCAGCAGTTATCAGGGGGCGAACACTGAAGCTTTCTTT. Its translation: CASSYQGANTEAFF. The rearrangement uses TRBV27 and TRBJ1-1, with TRBD1 matching 8 bases. V trimming: 4 bases; J trimming: 1 base; junction bases outside the gene matches: 2. Germline V lookup: CDR1 MNHEY, CDR2 SMNVEV (reference sequence). The CDR3 runs 14 residues.

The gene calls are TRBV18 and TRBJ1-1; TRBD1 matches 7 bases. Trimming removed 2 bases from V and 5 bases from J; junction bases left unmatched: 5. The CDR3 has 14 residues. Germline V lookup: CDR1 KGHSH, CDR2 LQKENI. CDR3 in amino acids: CASSPRGPETEAFF. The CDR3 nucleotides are TGTGCCAGCTCACCAAGGGGGCCGGAGACTGAAGCTTTCTTT.

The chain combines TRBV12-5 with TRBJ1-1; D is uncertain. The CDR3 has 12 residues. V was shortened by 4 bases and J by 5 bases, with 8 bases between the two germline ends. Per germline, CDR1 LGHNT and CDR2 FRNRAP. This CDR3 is CASGSRRTEAFF. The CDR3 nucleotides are TGTGCTAGTGGTTCCCGTCGGACTGAAGCTTTCTTT.

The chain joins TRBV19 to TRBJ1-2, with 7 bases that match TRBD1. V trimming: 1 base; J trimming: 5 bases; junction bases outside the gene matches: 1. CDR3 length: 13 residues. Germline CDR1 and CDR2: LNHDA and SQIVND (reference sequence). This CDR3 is CASSIAGGYGYTF. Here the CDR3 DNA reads TGTGCCAGTAGTATAGCAGGGGGATATGGCTACACCTTC. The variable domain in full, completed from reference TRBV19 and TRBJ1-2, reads DGGITQSPKYLFRKEGQNVTLSCEQNLNHDAMYWYRQDPGQGLRLIYYSQIVNDFQKGDIAEGYSVSREKKESFPLTVTSAQKNPTAFYLCASSIAGGYGYTFGSGTRLTVV.

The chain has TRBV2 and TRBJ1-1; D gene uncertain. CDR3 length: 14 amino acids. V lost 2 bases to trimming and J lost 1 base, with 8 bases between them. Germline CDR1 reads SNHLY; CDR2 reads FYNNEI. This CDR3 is CASSELVANTEAFF. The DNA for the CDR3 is TGTGCCAGCAGTGAACTCGTAGCGAACACTGAAGCTTTCTTT.

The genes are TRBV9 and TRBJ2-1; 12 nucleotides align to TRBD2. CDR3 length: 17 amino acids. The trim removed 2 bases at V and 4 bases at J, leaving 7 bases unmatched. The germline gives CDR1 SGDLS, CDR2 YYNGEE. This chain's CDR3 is CASSVRTSGDFYNEQFF. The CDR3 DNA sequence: TGTGCCAGCAGCGTGAGGACTAGCGGGGACTTTTACAATGAGCAGTTCTTC. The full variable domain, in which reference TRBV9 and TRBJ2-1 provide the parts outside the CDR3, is DSGVTQTPKHLITATGQRVTLRCSPRSGDLSVYWYQQSLDQGLQFLIQYYNGEERAKGNILERFSAQQFPDLHSELNLSSLELGDSALYFCASSVRTSGDFYNEQFFGPGTRLTVL.